The source of this T cell receptor beta chain is a study of vaccination and CD4 T cells after COVID-19. As for the study in general: Six men and four women formed the convalescents, two being Hispanic. Study results and limitations: Of the reactive clones in convalescent patients, a median around 90% showed up only post-vaccination.

To note about this clonotype: Antigen specificity is unknown.

CDR1 and CDR2 from the germline V gene are DFQATT and SNEGSKA (reference sequence). The CDR3 length is 16 residues. With 0 bases clipped from V and 4 bases from J, the junction kept 8 bases outside the gene matches. The Oncomine TCR Beta short-read assay was applied to DNA of cultured CD4+ T cells. Genomic DNA extraction was carried out from cultured CD4+ T cells. TCRdb fed the PCR reads into MiXCR, producing one record per CDR3 protein. The sample lists approximately 12,000 distinct CDR3 sequences, over 60% occurring once. Treatment described: roughly nine-day PBMC culture with coronavirus spike peptide pools or control peptides (ViraFEST assay). On day 3 and again on day 7, fresh IL-2 medium was used to replace half the medium.

The sequence was collected from a human donor who had recovered from COVID-19. Material: CD4+ T cells from blood, cultured in vitro, obtained before SARS-CoV-2 vaccination. The genes are TRBV20-1 and TRBJ2-1; 8 bases match TRBD1. In DNA, the CDR3 is TGCAGTGCTAGAGATACGGGACAGGTGGGGTACAATGAGCAGTTCTTC. This sequence encodes CSARDTGQVGYNEQFF.